This TCR beta chain comes out of a study of T-cell reconstitution after alpha-beta-depleted transplantation in children. Preparation of the TCRbeta library used unique molecular identifiers. TCRdb re-called the PCR reads with MiXCR, one entry per CDR3 protein. The table has hundreds of thousands of distinct CDR3 sequences, about 14% seen once. The material was PBMCs, obtained from the stem cell graft. The receptor was isolated from a human donor who donated a stem cell graft to a child with Fanconi anemia.

The CDR3 sequence: CASSLGQGAPGELFF. CDR3 DNA sequence: TGCGCCAGCAGCCTGGGACAGGGGGCTCCCGGGGAGCTGTTTTTT. The rearrangement links TRBV5-1 to TRBJ2-2; the match to TRBD1 covers 12 bases. The CDR3 has 15 residues. The germline V gene encodes CDR1 SGHRS and CDR2 YFSETQ. The V segment lost 4 bases and the J segment 6 bases; nucleotides outside the gene matches: 4. Filled out from reference TRBV5-1 and TRBJ2-2, the complete variable domain reads KAGVTQTPRYLIKTRGQQVTLSCSPISGHRSVSWYQQTPGQGLQFLFEYFSETQRNKGNFPGRFSGRQFSNSRSEMNVSTLELGDSALYLCASSLGQGAPGELFFGEGSRLTVL.